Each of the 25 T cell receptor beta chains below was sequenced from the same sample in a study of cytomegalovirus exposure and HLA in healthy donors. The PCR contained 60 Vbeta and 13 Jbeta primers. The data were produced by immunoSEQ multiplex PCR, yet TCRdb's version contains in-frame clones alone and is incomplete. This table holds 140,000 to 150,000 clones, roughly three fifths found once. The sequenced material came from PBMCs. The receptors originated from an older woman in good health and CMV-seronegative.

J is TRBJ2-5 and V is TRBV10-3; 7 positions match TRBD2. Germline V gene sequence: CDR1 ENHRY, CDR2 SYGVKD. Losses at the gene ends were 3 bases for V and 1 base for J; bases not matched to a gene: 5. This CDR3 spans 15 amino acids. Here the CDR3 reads CAISDPSGLQETQYF. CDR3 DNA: TGTGCCATCAGTGATCCTAGCGGTCTCCAAGAGACCCAGTACTTC.

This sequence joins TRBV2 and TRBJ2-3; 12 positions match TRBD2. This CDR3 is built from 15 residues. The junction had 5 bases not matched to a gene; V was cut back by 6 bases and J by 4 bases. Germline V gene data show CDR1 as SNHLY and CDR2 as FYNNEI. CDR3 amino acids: CASSLLAGGPDTQYF. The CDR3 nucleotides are TGTGCCAGCAGCCTGCTAGCGGGGGGGCCAGATACGCAGTATTTT.

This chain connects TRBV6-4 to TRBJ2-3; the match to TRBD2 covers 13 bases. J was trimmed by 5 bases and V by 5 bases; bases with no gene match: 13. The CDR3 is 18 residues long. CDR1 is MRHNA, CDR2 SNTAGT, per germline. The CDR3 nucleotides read TGTGCCAGCAGTTTCAAGCCACTAGCGGGGGGGCCAATAGATACGCAGTATTTT. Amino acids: CASSFKPLAGGPIDTQYF.

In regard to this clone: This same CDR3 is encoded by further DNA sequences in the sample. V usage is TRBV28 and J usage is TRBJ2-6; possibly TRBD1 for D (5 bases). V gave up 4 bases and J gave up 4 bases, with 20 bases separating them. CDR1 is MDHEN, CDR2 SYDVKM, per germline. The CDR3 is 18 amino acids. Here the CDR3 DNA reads TGTGCCAGCAGTTCACCCTATGGGGCGAGCTCCGGGGCCAACGTCCTGACTTTC. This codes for CASSSPYGASSGANVLTF. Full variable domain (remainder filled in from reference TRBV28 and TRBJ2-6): DVKVTQSSRYLVKRTGEKVFLECVQDMDHENMFWYRQDPGLGLRLIYFSYDVKMKEKGDIPEGYSVSREKKERFSLILESASTNQTSMYLCASSSPYGASSGANVLTFGAGSRLTVL.

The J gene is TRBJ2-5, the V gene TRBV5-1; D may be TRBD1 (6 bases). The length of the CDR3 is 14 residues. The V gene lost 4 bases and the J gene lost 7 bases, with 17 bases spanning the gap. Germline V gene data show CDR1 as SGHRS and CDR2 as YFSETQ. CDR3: CASSGAQGGGTQYF. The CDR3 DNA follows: TGCGCCAGCAGCGGAGCACAGGGTGGGGGGACCCAGTACTTC.

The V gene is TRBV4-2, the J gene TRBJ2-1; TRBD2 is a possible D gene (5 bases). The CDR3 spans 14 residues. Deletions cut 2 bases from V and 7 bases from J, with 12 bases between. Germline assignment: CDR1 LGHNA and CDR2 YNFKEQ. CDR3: CASSQFRAENEQFF. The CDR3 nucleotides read TGTGCCAGCAGCCAATTCAGAGCGGAAAATGAGCAGTTCTTC.

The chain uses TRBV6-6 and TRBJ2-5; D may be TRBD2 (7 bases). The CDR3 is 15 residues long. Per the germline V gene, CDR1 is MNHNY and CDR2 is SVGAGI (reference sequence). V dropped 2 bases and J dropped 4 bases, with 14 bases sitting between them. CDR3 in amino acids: CASSYRGAGGETQYF. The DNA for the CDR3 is TGTGCCAGCAGTTACCGGGGGGCTGGGGGAGAGACCCAGTACTTC.

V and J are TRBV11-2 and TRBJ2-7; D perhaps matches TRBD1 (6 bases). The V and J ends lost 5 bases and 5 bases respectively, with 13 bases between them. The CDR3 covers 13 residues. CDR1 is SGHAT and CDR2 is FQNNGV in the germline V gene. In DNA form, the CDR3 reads TGTGCCAGCAGCGTGACAGGTCGGGACGAGCAGTACTTC. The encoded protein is CASSVTGRDEQYF. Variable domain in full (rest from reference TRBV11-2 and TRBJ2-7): EAGVAQSPRYKIIEKRQSVAFWCNPISGHATLYWYQQILGQGPKLLIQFQNNGVVDDSQLPKDRFSAERLKGVDSTLKIQPAKLEDSAVYLCASSVTGRDEQYFGPGTRLTVT.

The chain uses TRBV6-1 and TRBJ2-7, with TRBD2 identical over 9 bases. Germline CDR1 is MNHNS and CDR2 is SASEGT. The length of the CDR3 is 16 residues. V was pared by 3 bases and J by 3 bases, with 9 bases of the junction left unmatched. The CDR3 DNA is TGTGCCAGCAGTGATGGGGGGCTAGCGGGGATCTACGAGCAGTACTTC. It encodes CASSDGGLAGIYEQYF.

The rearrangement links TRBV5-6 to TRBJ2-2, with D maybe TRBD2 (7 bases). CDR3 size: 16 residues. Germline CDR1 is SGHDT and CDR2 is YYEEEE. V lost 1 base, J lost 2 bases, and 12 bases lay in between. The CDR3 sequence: CASSLRRGGNTGELFF. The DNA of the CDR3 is TGTGCCAGCAGCTTGAGGAGGGGGGGTAACACCGGGGAGCTGTTTTTT.

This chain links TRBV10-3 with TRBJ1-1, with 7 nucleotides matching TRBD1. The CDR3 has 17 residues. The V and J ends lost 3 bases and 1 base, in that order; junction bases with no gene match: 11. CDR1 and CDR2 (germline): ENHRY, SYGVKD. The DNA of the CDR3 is TGTGCCATCAGTGATCCCTTAACCGGGACAGAGAACACTGAAGCTTTCTTT. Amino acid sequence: CAISDPLTGTENTEAFF.

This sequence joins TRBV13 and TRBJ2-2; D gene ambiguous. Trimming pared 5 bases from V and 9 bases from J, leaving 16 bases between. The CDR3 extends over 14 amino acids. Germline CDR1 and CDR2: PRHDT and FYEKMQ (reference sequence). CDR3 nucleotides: TGTGCCAGCAGCCCCTCGAGACACGACCGGGAGCTGTTTTTT. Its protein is CASSPSRHDRELFF.

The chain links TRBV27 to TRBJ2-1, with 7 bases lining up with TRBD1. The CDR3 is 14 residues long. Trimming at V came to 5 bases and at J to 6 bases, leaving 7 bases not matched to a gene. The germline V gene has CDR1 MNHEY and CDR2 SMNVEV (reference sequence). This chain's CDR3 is CASSVIQGSNEQFF. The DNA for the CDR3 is TGTGCCAGCAGTGTCATACAGGGGAGCAATGAGCAGTTCTTC.

For the CDR3, the DNA is TGTGCCAGCAGTTCACCTTCTAGCGGGATGCGTCATGAGCAGTTCTTC. Translated, it gives CASSSPSSGMRHEQFF. The chain joins TRBV28 to TRBJ2-1; 9 nucleotides agree with TRBD2. This CDR3 has 16 amino acids. V shed 4 bases and J 8 bases; nucleotides not matched to a gene: 12. Germline-derived CDR1 and CDR2 are MDHEN and SYDVKM.

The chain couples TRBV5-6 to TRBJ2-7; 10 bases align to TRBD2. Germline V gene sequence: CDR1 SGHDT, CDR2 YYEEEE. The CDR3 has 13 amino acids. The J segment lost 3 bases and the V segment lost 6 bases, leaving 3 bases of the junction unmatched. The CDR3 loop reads CASTRTSGYEQYF. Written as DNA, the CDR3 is TGTGCCAGCACCAGGACTAGCGGCTACGAGCAGTACTTC. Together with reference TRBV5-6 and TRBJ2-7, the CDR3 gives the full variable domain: DAGVTQSPTHLIKTRGQQVTLRCSPKSGHDTVSWYQQALGQGPQFIFQYYEEEERQRGNFPDRFSGHQFPNYSSELNVNALLLGDSALYLCASTRTSGYEQYFGPGTRLTVT.

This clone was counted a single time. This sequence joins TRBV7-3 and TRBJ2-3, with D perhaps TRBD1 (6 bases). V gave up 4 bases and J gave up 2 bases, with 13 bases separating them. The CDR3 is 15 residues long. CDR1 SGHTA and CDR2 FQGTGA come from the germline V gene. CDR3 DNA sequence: TGTGCCAGCAGCTCTGGGGGCAATCCCACAGATACGCAGTATTTT. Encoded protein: CASSSGGNPTDTQYF.

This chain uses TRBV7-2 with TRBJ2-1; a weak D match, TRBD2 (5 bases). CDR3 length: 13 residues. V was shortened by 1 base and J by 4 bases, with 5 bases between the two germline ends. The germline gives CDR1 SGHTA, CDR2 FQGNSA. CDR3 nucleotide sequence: TGTGCCAGCAGCTTAGGGAGGTACAATGAGCAGTTCTTC. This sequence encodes CASSLGRYNEQFF.

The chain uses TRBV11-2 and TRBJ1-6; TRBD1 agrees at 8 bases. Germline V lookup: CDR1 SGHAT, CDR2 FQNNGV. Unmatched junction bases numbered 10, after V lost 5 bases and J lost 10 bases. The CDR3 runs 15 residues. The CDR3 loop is CASSLNGQGTSPLHF. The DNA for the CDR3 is TGTGCCAGCAGCCTGAACGGACAGGGTACCTCACCCCTCCACTTT.

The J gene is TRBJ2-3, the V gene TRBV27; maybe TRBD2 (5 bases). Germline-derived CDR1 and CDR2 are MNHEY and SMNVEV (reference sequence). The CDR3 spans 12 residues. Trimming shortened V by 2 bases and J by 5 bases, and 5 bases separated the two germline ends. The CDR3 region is CASSLGRDTQYF. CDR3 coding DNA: TGTGCCAGCAGTTTAGGGAGAGATACGCAGTATTTT.

Written as DNA, the CDR3 is TGTGCCAGCAGCTCCCGGGGGGGAGAGACCCAGTACTTC. Encoded protein: CASSSRGGETQYF. The rearrangement links TRBV7-9 to TRBJ2-5; 8 nucleotides match TRBD2. J gave up 4 bases and V 4 bases, and 2 bases lay outside the gene matches. The CDR3 is 13 residues long. Germline V gene sequence: CDR1 SEHNR, CDR2 FQNEAQ (reference sequence).

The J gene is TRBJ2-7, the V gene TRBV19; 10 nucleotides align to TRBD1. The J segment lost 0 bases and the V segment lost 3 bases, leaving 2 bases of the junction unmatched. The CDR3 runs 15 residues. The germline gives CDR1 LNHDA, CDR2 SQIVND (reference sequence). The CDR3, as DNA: TGTGCCAGTAGTATGGGACAGGGGAGCTCCTACGAGCAGTACTTC. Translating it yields CASSMGQGSSYEQYF.

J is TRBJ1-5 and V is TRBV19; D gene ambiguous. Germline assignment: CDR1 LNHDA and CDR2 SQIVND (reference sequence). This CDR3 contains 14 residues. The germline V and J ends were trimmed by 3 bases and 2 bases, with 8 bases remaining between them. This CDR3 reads CASSMNGGNQPQHF. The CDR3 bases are TGTGCCAGTAGTATGAACGGGGGCAATCAGCCCCAGCATTTT.

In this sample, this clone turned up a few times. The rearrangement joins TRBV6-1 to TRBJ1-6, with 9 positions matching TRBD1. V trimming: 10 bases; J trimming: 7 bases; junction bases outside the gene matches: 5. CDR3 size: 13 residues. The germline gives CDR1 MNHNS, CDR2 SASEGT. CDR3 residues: CAIVGTGNSPLHF. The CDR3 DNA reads TGTGCCATAGTCGGGACAGGGAATTCACCCCTCCACTTT.

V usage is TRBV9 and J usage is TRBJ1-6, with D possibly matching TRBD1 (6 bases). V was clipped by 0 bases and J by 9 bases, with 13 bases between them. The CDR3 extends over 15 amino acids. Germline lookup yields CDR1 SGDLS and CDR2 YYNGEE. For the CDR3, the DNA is TGTGCCAGCAGCGTAGCTACAGGGCTCGGTTCACCCCTCCACTTT. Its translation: CASSVATGLGSPLHF.

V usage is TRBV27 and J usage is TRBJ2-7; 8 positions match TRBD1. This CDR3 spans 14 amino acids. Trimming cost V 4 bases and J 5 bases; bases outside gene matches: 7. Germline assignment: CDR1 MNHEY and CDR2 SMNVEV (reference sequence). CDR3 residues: CASSSGQGAHEQYF. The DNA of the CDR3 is TGTGCCAGCAGTTCCGGACAGGGCGCCCACGAGCAGTACTTC.